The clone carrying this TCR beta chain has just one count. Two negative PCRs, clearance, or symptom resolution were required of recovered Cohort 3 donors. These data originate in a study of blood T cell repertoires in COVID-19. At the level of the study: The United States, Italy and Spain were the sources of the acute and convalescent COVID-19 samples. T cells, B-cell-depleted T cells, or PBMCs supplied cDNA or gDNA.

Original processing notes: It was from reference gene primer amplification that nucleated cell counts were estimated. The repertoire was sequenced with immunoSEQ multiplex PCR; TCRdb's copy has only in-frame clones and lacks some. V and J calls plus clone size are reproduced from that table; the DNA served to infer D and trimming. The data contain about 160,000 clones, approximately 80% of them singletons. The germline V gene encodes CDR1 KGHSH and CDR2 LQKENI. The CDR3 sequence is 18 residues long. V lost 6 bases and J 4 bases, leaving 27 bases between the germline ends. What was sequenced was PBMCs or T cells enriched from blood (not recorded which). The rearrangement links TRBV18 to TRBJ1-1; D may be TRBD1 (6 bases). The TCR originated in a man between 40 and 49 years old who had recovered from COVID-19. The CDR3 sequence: CASSGFDRKQPRSTEAFF. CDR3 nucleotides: TGTGCCAGCTCGGGTTTCGACAGGAAACAACCCCGCTCCACTGAAGCTTTCTTT.